Presented here are 14 T cell receptor beta chains from one specimen sequenced in a study of shared clonotypes between healthy human individuals. Repertoires were generated with immunoSEQ multiplex PCR, while TCRdb's copy carries only in-frame clones and drops some. The sample has roughly 1,500,000 clones; 98% to 99% are singletons. What was sequenced was naive CD4+ T cells sorted from blood. Subset of the sample: CD45RA+ positively selected. All receptors come from a man aged 25 to 40 in good health.

This chain links TRBV11-2 with TRBJ2-3; no reliable D call. The germline CDR1 and CDR2 sequences are SGHAT and FQNNGV. This CDR3 has 16 residues. V lost 4 bases to trimming and J lost 1 base, with 15 bases between them. The CDR3 region has the DNA TGTGCCAGCAGCTCGCCCCTCCCATCGGGCACAGATACGCAGTATTTT. This codes for CASSSPLPSGTDTQYF.

This sequence joins TRBV6-5 and TRBJ1-5; no clear D gene. The CDR3 covers 14 residues. CDR1 MNHEY and CDR2 SVGAGI come from the germline V gene. V lost 5 bases, J lost 4 bases, and 12 bases lay in between. CDR3 in DNA: TGTGCCAGCAGTCGGGAATTTGGGAATCAGCCCCAGCATTTT. Encoded protein: CASSREFGNQPQHF.

The chain recombines TRBV19 with TRBJ2-7; D might be TRBD1 (6 bases). CDR3 size: 15 residues. Per the germline V gene, CDR1 is LNHDA and CDR2 is SQIVND (reference sequence). The V end was cut by 3 bases, the J end by 6 bases, with 18 bases between. In nucleotides, the CDR3 is TGTGCCAGTAGTATGAGTGTCCAGGGGTTAGGCGAGCAGTACTTC. Residues: CASSMSVQGLGEQYF. The whole variable domain, remainder taken from reference TRBV19 and TRBJ2-7, is DGGITQSPKYLFRKEGQNVTLSCEQNLNHDAMYWYRQDPGQGLRLIYYSQIVNDFQKGDIAEGYSVSREKKESFPLTVTSAQKNPTAFYLCASSMSVQGLGEQYFGPGTRLTVT.

V and J are TRBV5-1 and TRBJ2-7; 10 nucleotides match TRBD2. The germline CDR1 and CDR2 sequences are SGHRS and YFSETQ. CDR3 size: 15 residues. Trimming took 0 bases from V and 4 from J; bases not matched to a gene: 4. The CDR3 DNA is TGCGCCAGCAGCTTGGTGTCTAGCGGGAGTTACGAGCAGTACTTC. It codes for CASSLVSSGSYEQYF.

This chain joins TRBV19 and TRBJ2-7, with D unresolved. Per germline, CDR1 LNHDA and CDR2 SQIVND (reference sequence). V was cut by 5 bases and J by 3 bases, with 11 bases left in between. The CDR3 extends over 13 amino acids. The CDR3 region is CASSGRAVYEQYF. The DNA of the CDR3 is TGTGCCAGTAGTGGACGGGCGGTCTACGAGCAGTACTTC.

The rearrangement links TRBV28 to TRBJ2-2; D uncertain. The CDR3 has 15 residues. V was cut by 3 bases and J by 7 bases, with 15 bases left in between. The V gene's germline CDR1 is MDHEN and CDR2 SYDVKM. This chain's CDR3 is CASSFTRQAGGELFF. DNA of the CDR3: TGTGCCAGCAGTTTCACACGGCAGGCAGGCGGGGAGCTGTTTTTT.

This clone was seen once. The chain recombines TRBV14 with TRBJ2-7; D possibly corresponds to TRBD1 (6 bases). The germline V gene encodes CDR1 SGHDN and CDR2 FVKESK. V was pared by 1 base and J by 0 bases, with 16 bases between. The CDR3 runs 17 residues. The CDR3 loop reads CASSQANYRVGSYEQYF. The CDR3 DNA sequence: TGTGCCAGCAGCCAAGCAAATTACAGGGTCGGCTCCTACGAGCAGTACTTC.

Comments on this clone: Other DNA sequences in the same sample also yield this CDR3. The chain uses TRBV19 and TRBJ1-2; D is perhaps TRBD1 (5 bases). The CDR3 covers 12 residues. In germline, CDR1 is LNHDA, CDR2 SQIVND (reference sequence). The ends were cut back, 6 bases at V and 0 bases at J, with 5 bases in the middle. CDR3 amino acids: CASRTANYGYTF. CDR3 sequence (DNA): TGTGCCAGTAGGACAGCTAACTATGGCTACACCTTC.

CDR3 coding DNA: TGTGCCATCAGTGCCGACAGGGGCGACACTAATGAGCAGTTCTTC. Translated, it gives CAISADRGDTNEQFF. V and J are TRBV10-3 and TRBJ2-1; TRBD1 agrees at 8 bases. The germline V gene encodes CDR1 ENHRY and CDR2 SYGVKD. V gave up 4 bases and J gave up 7 bases; unmatched junction bases: 9. The CDR3 covers 15 residues.

V and J are TRBV28 and TRBJ2-5; 9 nucleotides align to TRBD2. The CDR3 extends over 17 amino acids. J lost 0 bases, V lost 2 bases, and 7 bases had no gene match. Looked up from germline, CDR1 is MDHEN and CDR2 is SYDVKM. The CDR3 spells CASSLQASGMYQETQYF. In nucleotides, the CDR3 is TGTGCCAGCAGTTTACAGGCTAGCGGGATGTACCAAGAGACCCAGTACTTC. Variable domain in full (rest from reference TRBV28 and TRBJ2-5): DVKVTQSSRYLVKRTGEKVFLECVQDMDHENMFWYRQDPGLGLRLIYFSYDVKMKEKGDIPEGYSVSREKKERFSLILESASTNQTSMYLCASSLQASGMYQETQYFGPGTRLLVL.

This sequence joins TRBV28 and TRBJ2-1, with TRBD1 identical over 9 bases. V gave up 10 bases and J gave up 8 bases; unmatched junction bases: 12. Germline V gene lookup returns CDR1 MDHEN and CDR2 SYDVKM. The CDR3 loop spans 14 amino acids. The CDR3 nucleotides read TGTGCCACCAGGGGGACAGGGTTTGGGGATGAGCAGTTCTTC. Amino acids: CATRGTGFGDEQFF.

Comments on this clone: Other DNA sequences within the sample encode an identical CDR3. The chain employs TRBV30 and TRBJ2-7; tentative D call: TRBD2 (6 bases). Germline V CDR1 and CDR2: GTSNPN, SVGIG (reference sequence). The CDR3 length is 12 residues. Trimming left V 3 bases short and J 1 base short, with 7 bases between. The CDR3 DNA follows: TGTGCCTGGAGCCGGGGGTCCTACGAGCAGTACTTC. Protein: CAWSRGSYEQYF. Full variable domain (missing parts from reference TRBV30 and TRBJ2-7): SQTIHQWPATLVQPVGSPLSLECTVEGTSNPNLYWYRQAAGRGLQLLFYSVGIGQISSEVPQNLSASRPQDRQFILSSKKLLLSDSGFYLCAWSRGSYEQYFGPGTRLTVT.

The V call is TRBV18, the J call TRBJ1-4, with D possibly matching TRBD1 (6 bases). Germline lookup yields CDR1 KGHSH and CDR2 LQKENI. This CDR3 comprises 13 residues. V was clipped by 2 bases and J by 8 bases, with 9 bases between them. Written as DNA, the CDR3 is TGTGCCAGCTCACCAGGAAGGGGGGAAAAACTGTTTTTT. It yields the protein CASSPGRGEKLFF.

The rearrangement links TRBV13 to TRBJ2-3; D possibly corresponds to TRBD2 (6 bases). The CDR3 loop spans 17 amino acids. Germline lookup yields CDR1 PRHDT and CDR2 FYEKMQ (reference sequence). The germline V and J ends were trimmed by 2 bases and 4 bases, with 19 bases remaining between them. The DNA for the CDR3 is TGTGCCAGCAGCTTAAGGACGGCGGGAAGAGGTTCAGATACGCAGTATTTT. Translating it yields CASSLRTAGRGSDTQYF.